Presented here are 23 T cell receptor beta chains from one specimen sequenced in a study of blood T cell repertoires in COVID-19. Profiled with immunoSEQ multiplex PCR; TCRdb holds only in-frame clones, not every one. The sample has 200,000 to 250,000 clones, around 90% seen once. The sample was peripheral blood. These receptors were obtained from a man between 65 and 80 years old with acute or convalescent COVID-19.

V gene TRBV5-4 combines with J gene TRBJ2-3; D not certain. The CDR3 spans 12 residues. V was clipped by 4 bases and J by 5 bases, with 8 bases between them. In germline, CDR1 is SGHNT, CDR2 YYREEE (reference sequence). Here the CDR3 reads CASSPSLDTQYF. The CDR3 DNA reads TGTGCCAGCAGCCCCTCCTTAGATACGCAGTATTTT.

This chain links TRBV12-3 or TRBV12-4 with TRBJ1-2, with 8 bases fitting TRBD1. There are 13 residues in the CDR3. V gave up 6 bases and J gave up 4 bases; unmatched junction bases: 4. The CDR3 spells CASRTDRGYGYTF. The CDR3 region has the DNA TGTGCCAGCAGAACCGACAGGGGCTATGGCTACACCTTC.

This clone was found once. The V and J genes are TRBV15 and TRBJ2-7; tentatively, D is TRBD1 (6 bases). This CDR3 has 16 residues. From germline, CDR1 is LNHNV and CDR2 YYDKDF (reference sequence). Trimming left V 0 bases short and J 3 bases short, with 15 bases between. Here the CDR3 reads CATSRDKGDKGYEQYF. Written as DNA, the CDR3 is TGTGCCACCAGCAGAGATAAGGGGGACAAAGGCTACGAGCAGTACTTC.

This clone showed up just a few times. The chain carries TRBV29-1 and TRBJ2-1; 8 nucleotides agree with TRBD2. This CDR3 is built from 16 residues. Germline V gene data show CDR1 as SQVTM and CDR2 as ANQGSEA. Trimming took 0 bases from V and 6 from J; bases not matched to a gene: 10. CDR3 loop: CSVEDGDGRALNEQFF. The CDR3 DNA follows: TGCAGCGTTGAAGATGGGGACGGGAGGGCCCTCAATGAGCAGTTCTTC.

This sequence joins TRBV7-9 and TRBJ2-1; weak D call: TRBD2 (6 bases). CDR3 length equals 14 residues. V lost 5 bases and J 10 bases, leaving 18 bases between the germline ends. In germline, CDR1 is SEHNR, CDR2 FQNEAQ (reference sequence). CDR3 loop: CASSPQARGGEQFF. The CDR3 bases are TGTGCCAGCAGCCCCCAGGCTCGGGGAGGCGAGCAGTTCTTC.

The chain carries TRBV7-6 and TRBJ2-1, with D uncertain. Germline CDR1 is SGHVS and CDR2 is FNYEAQ. The V and J ends lost 5 bases and 1 base respectively, with 15 bases between them. CDR3 length: 16 amino acids. CDR3 DNA: TGTGCCAGCAGCCGCAACGCTAGGTCTTCCTACAATGAGCAGTTCTTC. Residues: CASSRNARSSYNEQFF.

V gene TRBV5-4 combines with J gene TRBJ2-5; D remains ambiguous. The germline CDR1 and CDR2 sequences are SGHNT and YYREEE (reference sequence). V lost 6 bases and J lost 2, with 5 bases in between. The CDR3 loop spans 11 amino acids. CDR3 bases: TGTGCCAGCATTTCTCAAGAGACCCAGTACTTC. Residues: CASISQETQYF.

This clone was seen just once. The chain couples TRBV5-6 to TRBJ2-1, with D perhaps TRBD1 (7 bases). The CDR3 extends over 15 amino acids. Germline V gives CDR1 SGHDT, CDR2 YYEEEE. V lost 4 bases, J lost 4 bases, and 15 bases lay in between. CDR3 nucleotide sequence: TGTGCCAGCAGCAGAGGAGGGGACAGATACAATGAGCAGTTCTTC. Translating gives CASSRGGDRYNEQFF.

The chain couples TRBV2 to TRBJ1-5; D call uncertain. Germline CDR1 reads SNHLY; CDR2 reads FYNNEI. The CDR3 is made up of 15 amino acids. Trimming shortened V by 6 bases and J by 0 bases, and 12 bases separated the two germline ends. CDR3 nucleotide sequence: TGTGCCAGCAGCGTCCAGGACTATAGCAATCAGCCCCAGCATTTT. It translates to CASSVQDYSNQPQHF.

The V and J genes are TRBV7-2 and TRBJ1-6; D is possibly TRBD1 (5 bases). Germline V gene lookup returns CDR1 SGHTA and CDR2 FQGNSA. The CDR3 runs 16 residues. Between the trimmed V and J ends, which lost 4 bases and 0 bases, there was a span of 10 bases. CDR3 amino acids: CASSYDSFSYNSPLHF. In DNA form, the CDR3 reads TGTGCCAGCAGCTATGACAGTTTCTCCTATAATTCACCCCTCCACTTT.

V and J are TRBV27 and TRBJ2-7; 8 nucleotides agree with TRBD2. Trimming cost V 2 bases and J 4 bases; bases outside gene matches: 7. The CDR3 loop spans 15 amino acids. Germline CDR1 is MNHEY and CDR2 is SMNVEV (reference sequence). CDR3 protein: CASSLTPSGSYEQYF. For the CDR3, the DNA is TGTGCCAGCAGTTTAACGCCTAGCGGGTCTTACGAGCAGTACTTC.

The chain uses TRBV29-1 and TRBJ1-1; D unclear. V dropped 4 bases and J dropped 0 bases, with 15 bases sitting between them. This CDR3 has 15 amino acids. Looked up from germline, CDR1 is SQVTM and CDR2 is ANQGSEA. In DNA form, the CDR3 reads TGCAGCGTTGTTCCTTGGGCACCCATGAACACTGAAGCTTTCTTT. Protein: CSVVPWAPMNTEAFF.

This clone was seen only once. This chain links TRBV19 with TRBJ1-2, with D maybe TRBD1 (5 bases). In germline, CDR1 is LNHDA, CDR2 SQIVND (reference sequence). Trimming took off 6 bases at V and 5 bases at J, with 28 bases between the two ends. This CDR3 is 18 amino acids long. The DNA of the CDR3 is TGTGCCAGTAGCCGTAGGACGGGGGGTAAGGCCCTGCTTTATGGCTACACCTTC. Translation: CASSRRTGGKALLYGYTF.

The sample holds a few counts of this clone. The chain joins TRBV11-1 to TRBJ2-7; D gene uncertain. Trimming left V 5 bases short and J 2 bases short, with 7 bases between. CDR3 length: 12 residues. The germline V gene has CDR1 SGHAT and CDR2 FQDESV (reference sequence). The CDR3 loop is CASSPRAYEQYF. CDR3 coding DNA: TGTGCCAGCAGCCCACGGGCCTACGAGCAGTACTTC.

The rearrangement uses TRBV11-2 and TRBJ2-1; 10 nucleotides align to TRBD2. CDR1 SGHAT and CDR2 FQNNGV come from the germline V gene. The CDR3 is made up of 15 amino acids. V lost 5 bases, J lost 5 bases, and 6 bases stayed unmatched. CDR3 coding DNA: TGTGCCAGCAGCCTGCTAGCGGGAGTCAACAATGAGCAGTTCTTC. It specifies CASSLLAGVNNEQFF.

The chain couples TRBV5-1 to TRBJ2-2; the match to TRBD1 covers 7 bases. With V trimmed by 5 bases and J by 6 bases, 7 bases remained unmatched. Germline assignment: CDR1 SGHRS and CDR2 YFSETQ. CDR3 length equals 14 residues. The CDR3 DNA sequence: TGCGCCAGCAGGACTTCGACAGGGTCCGGGGAGCTGTTTTTT. It translates to CASRTSTGSGELFF.

The chain joins TRBV15 to TRBJ2-6; D is uncertain. Germline V gene data show CDR1 as LNHNV and CDR2 as YYDKDF (reference sequence). V lost 0 bases and J lost 0, with 6 bases in between. CDR3 length equals 16 residues. CDR3 residues: CATSRDLSSGANVLTF. The CDR3 DNA sequence: TGTGCCACCAGCAGAGATCTGTCCTCTGGGGCCAACGTCCTGACTTTC.

The chain links TRBV19 to TRBJ2-1; weak D call: TRBD1 (6 bases). Per the germline V gene, CDR1 is LNHDA and CDR2 is SQIVND (reference sequence). The CDR3 contains 17 residues. V was trimmed by 5 bases and J by 6 bases, leaving 23 bases between them. The CDR3, as DNA: TGTGCCAGTAGTTCACAACCCGGGACACCCGGATCCAATGAGCAGTTCTTC. Its protein product is CASSSQPGTPGSNEQFF.

This clone was counted a single time. This chain uses TRBV14 with TRBJ2-7; a weak D match, TRBD1 (5 bases). In germline, CDR1 is SGHDN, CDR2 FVKESK. CDR3 length equals 15 residues. Trimming pared 0 bases from V and 1 base from J, leaving 10 bases between. The CDR3 DNA reads TGTGCCAGCAGCCAAGAGTTGGGGCGATCCTACGAGCAGTACTTC. Amino acid sequence: CASSQELGRSYEQYF.

The chain uses TRBV5-4 and TRBJ2-1; 13 nucleotides match TRBD2. Looked up from germline, CDR1 is SGHNT and CDR2 is YYREEE (reference sequence). There are 18 residues in the CDR3. J lost 7 bases, V lost 5 bases, and 15 bases had no gene match. The CDR3 loop reads CASSRPYRTSGRSNEQFF. DNA of the CDR3: TGTGCCAGCAGTCGTCCGTACCGGACTAGCGGGAGAAGTAATGAGCAGTTCTTC. Together with reference TRBV5-4 and TRBJ2-1, the CDR3 gives the full variable domain: ETGVTQSPTHLIKTRGQQVTLRCSSQSGHNTVSWYQQALGQGPQFIFQYYREEENGRGNFPPRFSGLQFPNYSSELNVNALELDDSALYLCASSRPYRTSGRSNEQFFGPGTRLTVL.

V is TRBV2 and J is TRBJ1-4; 9 bases map to TRBD1. The CDR3 runs 14 residues. In germline, CDR1 is SNHLY, CDR2 FYNNEI. With V trimmed by 6 bases and J by 7 bases, 6 bases remained unmatched. The CDR3 DNA sequence: TGTGCCAGCAGCGACAACAGGGGGCGTGAAAAACTGTTTTTT. Amino acids: CASSDNRGREKLFF.

The chain uses TRBV19 and TRBJ2-5; D is uncertain. The CDR3 contains 14 residues. Trimming left V 6 bases short and J 1 base short, with 12 bases between. Germline V gene data show CDR1 as LNHDA and CDR2 as SQIVND (reference sequence). The CDR3 here is CASSFLGFQETQYF. DNA for the CDR3: TGTGCCAGTAGCTTTCTGGGCTTCCAAGAGACCCAGTACTTC.

The chain recombines TRBV5-1 with TRBJ2-1, with 10 bases aligning to TRBD1. Germline V gene lookup returns CDR1 SGHRS and CDR2 YFSETQ. J lost 5 bases, V lost 2 bases, and 4 bases had no gene match. The CDR3 runs to 15 residues. This CDR3 is CASSLGTGADNEQFF. The DNA of the CDR3 is TGCGCCAGCAGCTTAGGGACAGGGGCAGACAATGAGCAGTTCTTC.